A single T cell receptor (beta chain) is shown here with its context. This receptor's antigen is unknown. The sample holds no much larger clone one base away, and base qualities are not on file. PBMC libraries used mostly approximately 500 ng of input genomic DNA for deep sequencing, with six replicates per sample. TCRbeta libraries were prepared with the immunoSEQ hsTCRbeta kit according to the manufacturer's instructions. The completed libraries were mixed into a single pool at 3 nM, then sequenced with an Illumina NovaSeq 6000 S4 flow cell. In the paper's pipeline: Raw data preprocessing and quality control were performed with the immunoSEQ Analyzer. The analysis was limited to productive rearrangements, and each clonotype was defined by a unique CDR3 amino acid sequence. Repertoire clonality was estimated as the Gini-Simpson index, computed with the R package tcR. Student's t test was used to compare Gini indices, and Pearson correlation was used to assess associations with tumor size change. In its TCRdb copy, this immuneACCESS table keeps in-frame sequences only and misses some clones. Where compared with another copy, unresolved V genes explain less than half of these, and the others have no known cause. From that table come the V and J calls and clone size; the DNA was used to work out D and trimming. Here the sample has 55,000 to 75,000 clones; 80% to 90% occur a single time. The ten largest clonotypes hold roughly 2.9% of the sample.

This sample was included in a study of neoadjuvant anti-PD-1 for oral cavity cancer (dated by TCRdb to the early 2020s). A note on the overall study: Patients mostly received three to four biweekly doses of nivolumab at 3 mg/kg before curative-intent surgical resection. Patients without progression received a fourth nivolumab dose around day 43 and underwent definitive surgical resection on days 50-56. Patients with complete response, partial response or stable disease by RECIST 1.1 were defined as responders, whereas patients with progression were defined as non-responders. A roughly 30% response rate was observed in the parent correlative cohort, in which around 12 patients were included. Overall study outcomes, separate from this receptor: TCR analyses included only a few patients per response group, and the authors called for larger cohorts for validation. Higher pretreatment blood Treg/Th17 ratios correlated with both higher pretreatment blood TCRbeta clonality and lower post-treatment tumor TCRbeta clonality. After neoadjuvant nivolumab, significantly higher T cell clonality (Gini index) was found within PBMCs in non-responders than in responders.

The CDR3, from cysteine to phenylalanine, totals 14 residues. Solely the CDR3 DNA is kept, with 42 bases framed from the first base. The intended sense of this specimen's time point label: after neoadjuvant nivolumab, at surgical resection. Patients had been newly diagnosed with stage II-IVA oral cavity squamous cell carcinoma, and no prior systemic or radiation treatment had been given to the patients. The cohort was composed of patients with HPV-negative, locally advanced oral cavity squamous cell carcinoma. Peripheral blood mononuclear cells were analyzed directly, without maintenance or expansion in culture. The samples were drawn from a longitudinal correlative study tied to a single-arm phase II trial testing neoadjuvant nivolumab in oral cavity squamous cell carcinoma. Subject-matched pre- and post-treatment PBMCs and tumors from three responders and three non-responders underwent genomic DNA-based TCRbeta sequencing. Peripheral blood mononuclear cells were collected once before nivolumab treatment and again after treatment, at the time of surgery. The Maxwell RSC DNA from Cells kit was used to extract genomic DNA from PBMCs.

The chain is assembled from TRBV21-1 and TRBJ2-7; TRBD2 was called by the table and not checked on the DNA. TRBV21-1 is shown as a pseudogene. This TCR was sampled from a person aged 35 to 85 with oral cavity squamous cell carcinoma. Source: PBMCs, taken after nivolumab (anti-PD-1) treatment. The DNA is TGTGCCAGCGGAGAGACGAGGGCTATCTACGAGCAGTACTTC. Its protein reads: CASGETRAIYEQYF.